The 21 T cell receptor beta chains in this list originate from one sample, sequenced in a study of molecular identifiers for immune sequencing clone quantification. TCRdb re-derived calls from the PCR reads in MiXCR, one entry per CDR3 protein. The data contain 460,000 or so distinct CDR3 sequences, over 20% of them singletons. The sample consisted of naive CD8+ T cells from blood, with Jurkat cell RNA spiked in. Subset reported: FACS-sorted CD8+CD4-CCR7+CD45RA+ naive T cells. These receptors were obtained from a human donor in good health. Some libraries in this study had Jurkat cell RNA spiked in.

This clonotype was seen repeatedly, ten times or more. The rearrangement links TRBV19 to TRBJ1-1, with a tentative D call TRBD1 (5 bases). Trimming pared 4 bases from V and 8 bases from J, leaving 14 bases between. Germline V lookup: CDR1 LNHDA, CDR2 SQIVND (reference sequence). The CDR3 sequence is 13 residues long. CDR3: CASSSGARNEAFF. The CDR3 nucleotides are TGTGCCAGTAGTAGTGGGGCTCGAAACGAAGCTTTCTTT.

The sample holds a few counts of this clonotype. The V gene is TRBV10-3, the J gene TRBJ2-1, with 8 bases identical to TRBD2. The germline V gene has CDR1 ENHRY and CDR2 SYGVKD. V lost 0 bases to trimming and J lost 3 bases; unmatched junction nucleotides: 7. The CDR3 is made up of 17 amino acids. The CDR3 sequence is CAISESIAGGNYNEQFF. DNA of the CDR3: TGTGCCATCAGTGAGTCGATTGCGGGAGGAAACTACAATGAGCAGTTCTTC.

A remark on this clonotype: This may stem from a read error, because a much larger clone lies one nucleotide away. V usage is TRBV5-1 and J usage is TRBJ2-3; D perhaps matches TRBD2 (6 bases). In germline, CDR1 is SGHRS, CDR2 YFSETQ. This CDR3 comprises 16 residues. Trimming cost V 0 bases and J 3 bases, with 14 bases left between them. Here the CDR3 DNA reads TGCGCCAGCAGCTTGGCTGAGGGAGGCGTGACAGATACGCAGTATTTT. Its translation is CASSLAEGGVTDTQYF.

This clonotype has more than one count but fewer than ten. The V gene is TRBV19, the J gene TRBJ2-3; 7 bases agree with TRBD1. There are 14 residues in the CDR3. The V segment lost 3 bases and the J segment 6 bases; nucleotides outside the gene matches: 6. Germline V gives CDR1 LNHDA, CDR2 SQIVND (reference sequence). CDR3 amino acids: CASSIPQDRDTQYF. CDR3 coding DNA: TGTGCCAGTAGTATTCCACAGGACAGGGATACGCAGTATTTT.

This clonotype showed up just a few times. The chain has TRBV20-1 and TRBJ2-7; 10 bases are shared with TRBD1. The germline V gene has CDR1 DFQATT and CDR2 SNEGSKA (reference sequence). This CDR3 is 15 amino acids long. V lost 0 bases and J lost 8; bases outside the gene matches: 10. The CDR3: CSARDVGQGIKKQYF. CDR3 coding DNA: TGCAGTGCTAGAGATGTGGGACAGGGGATTAAAAAGCAGTACTTC.

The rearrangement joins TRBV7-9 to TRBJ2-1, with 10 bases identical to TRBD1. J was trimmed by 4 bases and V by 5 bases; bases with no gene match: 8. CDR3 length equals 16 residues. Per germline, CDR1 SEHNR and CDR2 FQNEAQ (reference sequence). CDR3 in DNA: TGTGCCAGCAGCCTAATTGGACAGGGGGTTTACAATGAGCAGTTCTTC. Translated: CASSLIGQGVYNEQFF.

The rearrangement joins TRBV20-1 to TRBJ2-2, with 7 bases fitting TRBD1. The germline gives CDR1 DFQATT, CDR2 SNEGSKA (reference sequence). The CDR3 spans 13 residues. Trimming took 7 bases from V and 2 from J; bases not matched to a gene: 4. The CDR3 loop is CSVGTENTGELFF. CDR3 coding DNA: TGCAGTGTTGGGACAGAAAACACCGGGGAGCTGTTTTTT.

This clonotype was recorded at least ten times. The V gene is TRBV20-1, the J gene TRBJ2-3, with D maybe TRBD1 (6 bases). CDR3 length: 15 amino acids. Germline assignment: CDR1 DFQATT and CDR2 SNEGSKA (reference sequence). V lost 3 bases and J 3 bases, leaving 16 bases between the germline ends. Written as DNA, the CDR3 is TGCAGTGCTAGGACAATACAGGGTCCAACAGATACGCAGTATTTT. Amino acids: CSARTIQGPTDTQYF.

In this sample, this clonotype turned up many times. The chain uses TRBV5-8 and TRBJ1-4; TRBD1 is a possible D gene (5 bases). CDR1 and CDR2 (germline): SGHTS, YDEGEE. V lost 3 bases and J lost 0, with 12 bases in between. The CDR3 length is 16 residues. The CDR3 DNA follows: TGTGCCAGCAGCTCGGGGACGGATGCAACTAATGAAAAACTGTTTTTT. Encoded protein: CASSSGTDATNEKLFF.

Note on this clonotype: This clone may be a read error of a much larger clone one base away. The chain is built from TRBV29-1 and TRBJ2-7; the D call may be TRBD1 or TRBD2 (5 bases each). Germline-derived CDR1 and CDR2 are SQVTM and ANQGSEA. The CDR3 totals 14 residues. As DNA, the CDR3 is TGCAGCGTTGAAGACGGGCCGGGGACCTACGAGCAGCACTTC. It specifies CSVEDGPGTYEQHF.

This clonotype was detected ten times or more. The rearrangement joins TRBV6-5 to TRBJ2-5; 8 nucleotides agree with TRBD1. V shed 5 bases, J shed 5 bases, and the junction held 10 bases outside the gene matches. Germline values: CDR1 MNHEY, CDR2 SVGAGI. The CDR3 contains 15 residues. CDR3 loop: CASSRDPGGAETQYF. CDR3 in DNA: TGTGCCAGCAGTCGCGACCCAGGGGGCGCCGAGACCCAGTACTTC.

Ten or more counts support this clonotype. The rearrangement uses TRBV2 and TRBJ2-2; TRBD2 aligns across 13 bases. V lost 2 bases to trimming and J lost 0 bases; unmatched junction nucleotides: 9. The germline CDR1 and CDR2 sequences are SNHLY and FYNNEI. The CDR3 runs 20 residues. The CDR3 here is CASSETGTSGKPANTGELFF. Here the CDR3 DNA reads TGTGCCAGCAGTGAAACCGGGACTAGCGGGAAACCTGCGAACACCGGGGAGCTGTTTTTT.

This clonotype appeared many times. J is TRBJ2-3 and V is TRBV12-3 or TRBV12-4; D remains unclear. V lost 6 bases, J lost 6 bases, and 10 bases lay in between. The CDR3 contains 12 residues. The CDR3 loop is CASRASGDTQYF. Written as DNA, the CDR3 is TGTGCCAGCAGGGCGAGTGGGGATACGCAGTATTTT.

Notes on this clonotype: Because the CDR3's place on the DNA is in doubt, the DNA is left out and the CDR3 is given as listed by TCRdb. The CDR3 protein is CASSILGQGRETQYF. This sequence joins TRBV12-3 or TRBV12-4 and TRBJ2-5; TRBD1 is taken as the D call from the table, unchecked against the DNA. The CDR3 has 15 amino acids, counting both end residues.

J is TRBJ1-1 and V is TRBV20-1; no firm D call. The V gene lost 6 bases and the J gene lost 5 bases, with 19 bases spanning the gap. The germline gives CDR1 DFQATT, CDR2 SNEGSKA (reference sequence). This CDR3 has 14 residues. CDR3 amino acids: CSASPGADTTEAFF. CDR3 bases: TGCAGTGCCTCCCCGGGAGCGGATACAACTGAAGCTTTCTTT.

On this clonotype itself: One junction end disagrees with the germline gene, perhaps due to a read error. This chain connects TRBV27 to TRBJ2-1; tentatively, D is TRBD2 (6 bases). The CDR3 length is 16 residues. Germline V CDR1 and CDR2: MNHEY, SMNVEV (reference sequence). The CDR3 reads CASSPEGGGYYSEQFF. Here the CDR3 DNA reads TGTGCCAGCAGCCCGGAGGGCGGCGGATACTACAGTGAGCAGTTCTTC.

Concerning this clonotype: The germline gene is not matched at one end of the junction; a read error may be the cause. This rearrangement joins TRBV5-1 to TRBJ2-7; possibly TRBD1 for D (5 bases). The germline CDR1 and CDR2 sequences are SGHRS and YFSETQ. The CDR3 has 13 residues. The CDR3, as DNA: TGCGCCGGCAGCCTTGGGGCAGGCTACGAGCAGTACTTC. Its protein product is CAGSLGAGYEQYF.

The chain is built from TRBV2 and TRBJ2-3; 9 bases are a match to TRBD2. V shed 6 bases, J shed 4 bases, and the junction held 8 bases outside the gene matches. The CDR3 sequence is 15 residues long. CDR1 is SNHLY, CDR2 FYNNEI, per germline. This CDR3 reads CASRGAGGLPDTQYF. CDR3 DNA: TGTGCCAGCAGAGGAGCGGGGGGACTCCCAGATACGCAGTATTTT.

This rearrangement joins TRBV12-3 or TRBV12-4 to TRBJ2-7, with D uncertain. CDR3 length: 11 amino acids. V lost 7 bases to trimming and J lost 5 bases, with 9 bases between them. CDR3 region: CASTSGNEQYF. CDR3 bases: TGTGCCAGCACTTCAGGTAACGAGCAGTACTTC.

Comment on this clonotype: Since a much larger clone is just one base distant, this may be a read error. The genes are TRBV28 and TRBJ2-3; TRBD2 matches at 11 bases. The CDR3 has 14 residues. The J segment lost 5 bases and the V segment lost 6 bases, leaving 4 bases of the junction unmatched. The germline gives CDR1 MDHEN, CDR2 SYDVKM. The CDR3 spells CASRASGRRDTQYF. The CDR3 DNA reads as TGTGCCAGCAGGGCTAGCGGGAGGAGAGATACGCAGTATTTT.

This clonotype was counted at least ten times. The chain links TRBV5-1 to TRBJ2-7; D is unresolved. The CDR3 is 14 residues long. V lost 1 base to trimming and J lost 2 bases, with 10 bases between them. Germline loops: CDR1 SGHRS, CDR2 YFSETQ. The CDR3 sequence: CASSLWTVAYEQYF. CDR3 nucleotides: TGCGCCAGCAGCTTGTGGACCGTCGCCTACGAGCAGTACTTC.